This T cell receptor (beta chain) derives from a study of cytomegalovirus exposure and HLA in healthy donors listed by TCRdb under 2017. Some background on the complete study: According to an earlier analysis of several hundred of the donors, about 190 million T cells yielded 117 million unique TCR beta sequences and 276 Gb of sequence data. Among the roughly 430 genotyped donors, about 85% belonged to the genetic ancestry cluster associated with self-reported Caucasian donors. Several DR-DQ haplotypes were handled as single units for association and clustering because linkage in the cohort was strong. The study aimed to test whether signatures of past pathogen exposure could be identified by cataloging public T cell receptors. In a later genetic analysis, genome-wide SNP genotypes for about 55% of the roughly 700 donors were used, and that subset was treated as a discovery cohort. On average, 235,054 unique TCR beta nucleotide sequences were sequenced per donor among 398 genotyped donors of the cohort, with roughly a sixth of those sequences being non-productive. The number of donors typed differed by locus, with 629-630 for A, B, C, DRB1 and DQB1, about 500 for DQA1, 600 to 610 for DPA1, and over 400 for DPB1. About 280 gigabases of sequencing data and approximately 92 million unique TCR sequences made up an early release that covered about 640 HLA-typed donors. A separate validation cohort of 100 to 150 different subjects was used in addition to the approximately 700-subject first cohort. The study combined high-throughput TCR immunosequencing, statistical association of individual TCRs with disease status, and machine learning to predict cytomegalovirus infection status. An earlier analysis of roughly 600 of the donors used high-throughput TCR beta sequencing to judge whether each TCR beta V gene segment behaved as functional or pseudogenic. Every discovery cohort repertoire had been produced on one sequencing platform. In the later analysis, no new phenotypic data were used to find candidate immune exposures; instead, reliance was placed on TCR beta sequences and their occurrence across donors. Using immunosequencing, the study profiled T cell repertoires from around 680 subjects and related those repertoires to cytomegalovirus serostatus. HLA typing covered class I and class II loci at four-digit resolution. A later analysis re-analyzed previously published TCR beta repertoires from 666 donors and added high-resolution HLA genotyping to study TCR occurrence patterns. Donor age, sex, ethnicity and CMV serostatus were collected together with the repertoire data. The research as a whole found: The only immune exposure information available for the cohort was CMV serostatus. Most TCR sequences were seen in very few donors, while some public TCRs were found in many individuals. Strong co-occurrence of HLA alleles, especially DR and DQ, made assigning TCR associations to individual alleles difficult. A group of highly shared sequence variants was considered likely to be a technical artifact of the sequencing pipeline. In an earlier analysis of roughly 560 of the donors, most TCR beta V segments were observed in productive rearrangements about 90% or about 30% of the time, broadly matching IMGT annotations. A later genetic analysis reported fewer N-insertions in productive TCRs among donors in an Asian-associated ancestry cluster than the roughly 700-donor mean. The cohort was sequenced for TCR beta chains only, and without alpha or paired-chain data the features that could be detected were limited. Compared with equally common non-associated chains, HLA-associated TCR beta chains in a later analysis were more clonally expanded and had lower generation probabilities. Three of the identified cytomegalovirus-associated TCR beta chains were confirmed in vitro to be specific for cytomegalovirus antigens. A total of fewer than 200 TCR beta chains were listed by the study as associated with cytomegalovirus. A further reported finding was that TCR beta sequences accurately predicted the HLA-A and HLA-B alleles for most subjects in the first cohort. Presence/absence analyses assumed roughly uniform sequencing depth across donors, an assumption that may not hold. The authors suggested that the approach could potentially be generalized to other disease states and immunological phenotypes. According to a later analysis, TCR association rates differed among HLA loci, with DRB1 alleles showing the most associated TCRs and HLA-C alleles showing the fewest. HLA typing was unavailable for some donors at each locus, so association tests used only the typed subset. Cytomegalovirus status was reported to be diagnosed by the classifier with high specificity and sensitivity in both the original and validation cohorts. Linkage disequilibrium might explain the correlated functional status among segregating V segments, but an unknown experimental factor could not be excluded. In a later analysis, around 17,000 TCR beta sequences were associated with specific HLA alleles at a false discovery rate of 0.05. Most CMV-associated TCR beta chains appeared to be HLA-restricted in a later analysis, and the HLA associations seemed to be driven largely by CMV exposure. Because the 87-base-pair reads could not distinguish some IMGT-functional V segments, including TRBV6-2 and TRBV6-3, those segments were excluded. The earlier analysis of approximately 590 of the donors excluded roughly 17 rarely observed V segments, including chromosome 9 orphons, because counts were too low. Several of the top co-occurrence clusters appeared to be linked to parvovirus B19, influenza, CMV and Epstein-Barr virus, according to a later analysis. In a later genetic analysis, a missense DCLRE1C variant was associated with V-gene and J-gene trimming of TCR beta chains, and the association was replicated in an independent cohort.

In total, fewer than 750 healthy bone marrow donors made up the cohort. All cohort members were sampled while nominally healthy, although unrecorded immune exposures were likely present. The donor was CMV seronegative and was included in the group of 352 seronegative cohort members. A peripheral blood sample was collected from each donor, and TCR beta sequencing was performed on peripheral blood mononuclear cells. The Qiagen DNeasy Blood Extraction Kit was used to extract genomic DNA from the blood cell samples. Library preparation was by the immunoSEQ multiplex PCR assay. For the multiplex PCR, a mixture combining 60 forward primers for TCR Vbeta segments and 13 reverse primers for TCR Jbeta segments was used. Amplification of the CDR3 region of rearranged TCR beta genes was performed with a multiplex PCR assay on genomic DNA. The amplified TCR beta libraries were sequenced on the Illumina HiSeq System as 87-base-pair reads. Per the source publication's procedure: Across the roughly 670 repertoires, a later analysis counted some 81 million unique TCR beta chains, about 10 million of which were shared by at least two donors. To remove PCR and sequencing errors, raw reads were error-corrected and collapsed into unique sequences using a nearest-neighbor algorithm that merged closely related sequences. V, D and J gene segments were assigned by aligning CDR3 sequences to IMGT reference sequences. Each retained sequence needed at least a six-nucleotide match to both a V gene segment and a J gene segment. Rearrangements were classified as productive when the CDR3 lacked stop codons and remained in frame with V and J, and all other rearrangements were classified as non-productive. Following IMGT convention, CDR3 was defined as the stretch from the second conserved V-encoded cysteine up to the conserved J-encoded phenylalanine. In an earlier analysis of approximately 590 of the donors, sequences lacking an unambiguous match to a single V gene segment were excluded. In an earlier analysis of approximately 590 of the donors, V segments were called functional above 56.7% productive rearrangements and were called segregating when the between-donor standard deviation exceeded 5%. A statistical classification framework was developed to diagnose cytomegalovirus status using the catalog of TCR beta chain sequences. In a later analysis, V and J genes were assigned by comparing TCR nucleotide sequences against IMGT/GENE-DB human TR gene sequences. In a later analysis, CDR3 sequences and most-parsimonious VDJ recombination scenarios were assigned using the TCRdist pipeline. A later analysis defined each TCR beta chain by its CDR3 amino acid sequence plus V-gene family, and excluded reads lacking a unique V-gene family. In a later analysis, nearly 600 highly shared, low-generation-probability nucleotide sequences were removed to address suspected cross-contamination and a sequencing artifact. In a later analysis, a clonal expansion index was calculated for each public chain from normalized within-repertoire ranks of inferred template counts. A later analysis computed generation probabilities with a VDJ recombination model fitted to out-of-frame rearrangements, and checked the results against IGoR. In a later analysis, hypergeometric tests were used to score TCR-TCR, TCR-HLA and TCR-CMV co-occurrence, with a repertoire-size bias correction applied to TCR pairs. To estimate false discovery rates, a later analysis permuted the HLA or CMV assignments 20 times. A later analysis grouped co-occurring TCRs with DBSCAN, adding TCRdist sequence similarity when clustering within HLA-allele-positive subsets. Repertoires with fewer than 30,000 or more than 120,000 public chains, plus five repertoires with anomalous nucleotide sharing, were excluded from co-occurrence clustering. TCRdb provides this immuneACCESS table in a form limited to in-frame rearrangements. Some clones are lacking; in checked studies, under half of them reflect an unresolved V gene, and why the rest are absent is not known. For V, J and clone size, that table is used; D and trimming come from the DNA. In all, the sample holds approximately 100,000 clones, and nearly 80% of those were seen once. The ten biggest clones cover approximately 3.8% of the sample.

Remarks on this clone: Its binding antigen is unknown. No base quality information exists; no much larger clone differs at one position.

From V the trimming removes 5 bases and from J it removes 7 bases, while the gene matches leave 14 bases of the junction unaccounted for. CDR1 SGHRS and CDR2 YFSETQ were looked up in the germline V gene. There are 16 amino acids in the CDR3, from cysteine to phenylalanine inclusive. CDR3 DNA is the only sequence kept; it has 48 bases, read in frame from the first base. The receptor was derived from a woman in her 40s in good health and CMV-seronegative. Here the chain combines TRBV5-1 and TRBJ2-1; 8 junctional bases match TRBD2. The sample consisted of PBMCs. The sequenced DNA is TGCGCCAGCAGGTCTGATGTACGGGGGGGTTTAAATGAGCAGTTCTTC. Translation gives CASRSDVRGGLNEQFF. The CDR3 plus the reference TRBV5-1 and TRBJ2-1 genes for the other parts give the full variable domain: KAGVTQTPRYLIKTRGQQVTLSCSPISGHRSVSWYQQTPGQGLQFLFEYFSETQRNKGNFPGRFSGRQFSNSRSEMNVSTLELGDSALYLCASRSDVRGGLNEQFFGPGTRLTVL.